The clone carrying this T cell receptor (beta chain) occurred once. The entry originates in a study of shared clonotypes between healthy human individuals. The method was immunoSEQ multiplex PCR; TCRdb's version includes in-frame clones alone and lacks a portion of them. The table has some 480,000 clones, roughly 78% seen once. This CDR3 is built from 14 residues. Germline lookup yields CDR1 SGHRS and CDR2 YFSETQ. J gave up 4 bases and V 6 bases, and 6 bases lay outside the gene matches. This chain links TRBV5-1 with TRBJ2-2; 7 positions agree with TRBD2. Sequences were obtained from PBMCs. The origin of this receptor is a woman aged 40 to 55 in good health. Some clones in this sample may be carry-over from other donors' samples. Written as DNA, the CDR3 is TGCGCCAGCACCACTAGCGCTGTCACCGGGGAGCTGTTTTTT. It yields the protein CASTTSAVTGELFF.